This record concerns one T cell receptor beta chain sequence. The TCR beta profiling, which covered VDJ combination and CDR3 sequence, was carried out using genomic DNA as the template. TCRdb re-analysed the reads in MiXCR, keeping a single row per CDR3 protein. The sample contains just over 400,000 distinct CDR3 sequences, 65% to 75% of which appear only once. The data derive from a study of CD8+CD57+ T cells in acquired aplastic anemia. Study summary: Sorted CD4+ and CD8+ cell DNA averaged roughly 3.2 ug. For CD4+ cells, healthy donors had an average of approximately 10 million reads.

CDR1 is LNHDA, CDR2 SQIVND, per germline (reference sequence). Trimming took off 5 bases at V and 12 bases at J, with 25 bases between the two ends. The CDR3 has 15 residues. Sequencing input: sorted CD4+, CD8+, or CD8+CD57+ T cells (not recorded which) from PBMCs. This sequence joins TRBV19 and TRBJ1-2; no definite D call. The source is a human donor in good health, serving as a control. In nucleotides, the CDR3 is TGTGCCAGTAGTCCGCTAAGAGGGTATGTCTACGAGCACACCTTC. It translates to CASSPLRGYVYEHTF.